Listed below are T cell receptor beta chains from one sample, sequenced in a study of blood T cell repertoires in COVID-19. The method was immunoSEQ multiplex PCR; TCRdb's version includes in-frame clones alone and lacks a portion of them. The sample carries 250,000 to 350,000 clones, approximately 90% recorded once. Sequenced material: peripheral blood. The receptors originated from a woman aged 25 to 39 who had recovered from COVID-19. The CDR3 runs from the conserved cysteine through the conserved F or W. A D gene is named only where the DNA matches it firmly. Size is stated for part of the rows, as once, few or many counts, or as a class when the clone is expanded.

>TRBD1|.|TRBJ1-5|TRBV10-1
TGCGCCAGCAGTTTCCTCCGGGACAGGGGCTACAATCAGCCCCAGCATTTT
CASSFLRDRGYNQPQHF
>.|.|TRBJ1-1|TRBV27
TGTGCCAGCAGTTTAATCCCGGGGGGGGCAAACACTGAAGCTTTCTTT
CASSLIPGGANTEAFF
>.|.|TRBJ1-2|TRBV18
TGTGCCAGCTCACCAACCGGACAGTCATCAAACTATGGCTACACCTTC
CASSPTGQSSNYGYTF
>.|once|TRBJ1-6|TRBV5-1
TGCGCCAGCTCCCTCGGGACCGGGAGATTCCCCCTCCACTTT
CASSLGTGRFPLHF
>TRBD1|.|TRBJ1-2|TRBV7-2
TGTGCCAGCAGCCCGCGGACAGGCCGGGGCTATGGCTACACCTTC
CASSPRTGRGYGYTF
>.|.|TRBJ2-1|TRBV7-2
TGTGCCAGCAGCTTACGAGACTCTTACAATGAGCAGTTCTTC
CASSLRDSYNEQFF
>TRBD2|.|TRBJ2-7|TRBV5-4
TGTGCCAGCAGCTCCCTTAGCGGGGGGCTTTACGAGCAGTACTTC
CASSSLSGGLYEQYF
>.|.|TRBJ1-5|TRBV28
TGTGCCAGCAGTGGCGACAGGAATCAGCCCCAGCATTTT
CASSGDRNQPQHF
>TRBD2|.|TRBJ2-1|TRBV12-5
TGTGCTAGTGGTTCCGGGACTAGCGGGGGTTACAATGAGCAGTTCTTC
CASGSGTSGGYNEQFF
>TRBD1|.|TRBJ2-7|TRBV3-1/TRBV3-2
TGTGCCAGCAGCCAAGATCGTCGGACAGGGGGCCACGAGCAGTACTTC
CASSQDRRTGGHEQYF
>TRBD1|.|TRBJ1-2|TRBV24-1
TGTGCCACCAGTGATTGGACAGGGGAATCCTATGGCTACACCTTC
CATSDWTGESYGYTF
>TRBD1|.|TRBJ2-1|TRBV19
TGTGCCAGTAGTATCAGACAGGGCTCCTACAATGAGCAGTTCTTC
CASSIRQGSYNEQFF
>.|.|TRBJ1-6|TRBV4-2
TGTGCCAGCAGCCAAGTAGGAGAGGGCCGGAATTCACCCCTCCACTTT
CASSQVGEGRNSPLHF
>TRBD2|.|TRBJ2-3|TRBV4-3
TGCGCCAGCAGCCAAGAACACTTAACGTCAGCGGGGGCAGCAGATACGCAGTATTTT
CASSQEHLTSAGAADTQYF
>.|.|TRBJ2-2|TRBV5-1
TGCGCCAGCAGCCCCAGGGGCAGGGCGATCCCCGGGGAGCTGTTTTTT
CASSPRGRAIPGELFF
>TRBD2|.|TRBJ2-1|TRBV4-3
TGCGCCAGCAGCTTGACGCGGGGGGGACCCCGGAGTGAGCAGTTCTTC
CASSLTRGGPRSEQFF
>TRBD1|.|TRBJ1-1|TRBV4-2
TGTGCCAGCAGCCAGGGACAGCTTGAGGGGAACACTGAAGCTTTCTTT
CASSQGQLEGNTEAFF
>TRBD1|.|TRBJ2-2|TRBV6-2/TRBV6-3
TGTGCCAGCAGTTACTCGAAAGGGACAGGCAACACCGGGGAGCTGTTTTTT
CASSYSKGTGNTGELFF
>.|.|TRBJ2-7|TRBV6-5
TGTGCCAGCAGTTACTCGAGGGCAGTCGAGCAGTACTTC
CASSYSRAVEQYF
>.|.|TRBJ2-1|TRBV2
TGTGCCAGCAGTAGTTCTCAGGGTCTGAATGAGCAGTTCTTC
CASSSSQGLNEQFF
>TRBD1|.|TRBJ1-5|TRBV5-1
TGCGCCAGCAGCTCCTGGACAGGGAGACACAATCAGCCCCAGCATTTT
CASSSWTGRHNQPQHF
>TRBD2|.|TRBJ2-3|TRBV27
TGTGCCAGCAGTTTATCGACTAGCGGGGGGGTAGATACGCAGTATTTT
CASSLSTSGGVDTQYF
>TRBD2|.|TRBJ2-5|TRBV5-1
TGCGCCAGCAGCTTGCTAGCGGGGGAACAAGAGACCCAGTACTTC
CASSLLAGEQETQYF
>TRBD1|.|TRBJ2-1|TRBV6-5
TGTGCCAGCAGTTGGACAGGCGATGAGCAGTTCTTC
CASSWTGDEQFF
>.|.|TRBJ2-3|TRBV29-1
TGCAGCGTTGCCCCGACAGATACGCAGTATTTT
CSVAPTDTQYF
>.|once|TRBJ2-1|TRBV9
TGTGCCAGCAGCGTGGCAAGCTCCTACAATGAGCAGTTCTTC
CASSVASSYNEQFF
>.|.|TRBJ2-3|TRBV18
TGTGCCAGCTCACCGAACAGGGTACAGGCAGATACGCAGTATTTT
CASSPNRVQADTQYF
>TRBD1|.|TRBJ1-2|TRBV7-7
TGTGCCAGCAGCCTCTACTGGACAGGGGGCGCCTATGGCTACACCTTC
CASSLYWTGGAYGYTF
>.|.|TRBJ2-1|TRBV28
TGTGCCAGCAGCCCAAGCGGGGAGCAGTTCTTC
CASSPSGEQFF
>.|.|TRBJ2-5|TRBV5-1
TGCGCCAGCAGTTCGGGCCGGACAGTCCAAGAGACCCAGTACTTC
CASSSGRTVQETQYF
>.|once|TRBJ2-5|TRBV19
TGTGCCAGTAGTATCGGCAGAGGAGAGACCCAGTACTTC
CASSIGRGETQYF
>.|.|TRBJ1-6|TRBV28
TGTGCCAGCAGTTTGGTCTACGTTCAGGGTTCGGATTCACCCCTCCACTTT
CASSLVYVQGSDSPLHF
>.|.|TRBJ1-6|TRBV27
TGTGCCAGCAGTTCGTATAGGGGGAGCTCCTATAATTCACCCCTCCACTTT
CASSSYRGSSYNSPLHF
>.|.|TRBJ1-2|TRBV10-3
TGTGCCATCAGTGGTCTCGGGGGAGACTATGGCTACACCTTC
CAISGLGGDYGYTF
>.|once|TRBJ2-7|TRBV6-5
TGTGCCAGCCATGGACAGAGCTACGAGCAGTACTTC
CASHGQSYEQYF
>.|.|TRBJ2-6|TRBV4-3
TGCGCCAGCAGCCAAGATGACATTCGCTCTGGGGCCAACGTCCTGACTTTC
CASSQDDIRSGANVLTF
>.|.|TRBJ2-7|TRBV5-1
TGCGCCAGCAGCTTGGAAGGGGGTTCCTACGAGCAGTACTTC
CASSLEGGSYEQYF
>TRBD2|.|TRBJ2-3|TRBV5-4
TGTGCCAGCAGCTTAATCGCTAGCGGGGGAATCCATACGCAGTATTTT
CASSLIASGGIHTQYF
>TRBD1|.|TRBJ1-4|TRBV6-1
TGTGCCAGCAGTGAACCGGGACAGGGATCTGAAAAACTGTTTTTT
CASSEPGQGSEKLFF
>.|.|TRBJ1-5|TRBV4-1
TGCGCCAGCAGCCAATCGTATACTTATAGCAATCAGCCCCAGCATTTT
CASSQSYTYSNQPQHF
>.|once|TRBJ1-4|TRBV4-2
TGTGCCAGCAGCCAGCGACAGGCAACTAATGAAAAACTGTTTTTT
CASSQRQATNEKLFF
>TRBD1|.|TRBJ1-6|TRBV6-5
TGTGCCAGCAGTACCGGACAGGGGGGGCCTTCACCCCTCCACTTT
CASSTGQGGPSPLHF
>TRBD2|few|TRBJ2-2|TRBV18
TGTGCCAGCTCCAGGTCCATAGCGGGAGGCACCGGGGAGCTGTTTTTT
CASSRSIAGGTGELFF
>TRBD2|.|TRBJ2-5|TRBV9
TGTGCCAGCAGCGTAGGCGGGACTAGTGGGGAGACCCAGTACTTC
CASSVGGTSGETQYF
>.|.|TRBJ1-2|TRBV5-1
TGCGCCAGCAGCTCGAGAGTGGGGGCGCGAGGCTACACCTTC
CASSSRVGARGYTF